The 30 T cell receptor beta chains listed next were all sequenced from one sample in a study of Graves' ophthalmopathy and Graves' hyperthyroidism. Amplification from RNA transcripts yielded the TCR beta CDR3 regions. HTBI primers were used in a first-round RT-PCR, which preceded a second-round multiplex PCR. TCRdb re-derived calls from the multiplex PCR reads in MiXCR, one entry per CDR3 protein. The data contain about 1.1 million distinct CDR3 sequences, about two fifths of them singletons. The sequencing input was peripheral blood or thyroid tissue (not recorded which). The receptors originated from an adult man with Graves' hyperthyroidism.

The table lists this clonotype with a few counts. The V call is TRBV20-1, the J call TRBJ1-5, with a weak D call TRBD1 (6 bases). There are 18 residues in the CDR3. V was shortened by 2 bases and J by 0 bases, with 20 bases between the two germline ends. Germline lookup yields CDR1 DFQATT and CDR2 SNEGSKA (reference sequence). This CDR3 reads CSARQGPKLILSNQPQHF. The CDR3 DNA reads TGCAGTGCTAGACAGGGGCCAAAACTCATTCTTAGCAATCAGCCCCAGCATTTT.

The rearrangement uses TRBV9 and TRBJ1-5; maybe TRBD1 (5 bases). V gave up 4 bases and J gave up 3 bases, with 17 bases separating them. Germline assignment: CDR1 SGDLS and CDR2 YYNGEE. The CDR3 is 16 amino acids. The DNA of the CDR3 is TGTGCCAGCAGCTCCGGGGCAGGAGGTCCCAATCAGCCCCAGCATTTT. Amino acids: CASSSGAGGPNQPQHF. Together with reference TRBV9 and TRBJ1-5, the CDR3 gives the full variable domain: DSGVTQTPKHLITATGQRVTLRCSPRSGDLSVYWYQQSLDQGLQFLIQYYNGEERAKGNILERFSAQQFPDLHSELNLSSLELGDSALYFCASSSGAGGPNQPQHFGDGTRLSIL.

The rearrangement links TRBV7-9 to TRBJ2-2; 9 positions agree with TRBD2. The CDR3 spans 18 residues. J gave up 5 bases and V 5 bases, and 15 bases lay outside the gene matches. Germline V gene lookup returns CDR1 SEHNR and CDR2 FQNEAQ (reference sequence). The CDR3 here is CASSKTSGRRRYTGELFF. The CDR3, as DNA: TGTGCCAGCAGCAAGACTAGCGGTAGACGGAGGTATACCGGGGAGCTGTTTTTT.

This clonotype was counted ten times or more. CDR3 DNA sequence: TGTGCCAGCAGTTCGACTAGTCAAGAGACCCAGTACTTC. Translation: CASSSTSQETQYF. The rearrangement uses TRBV7-6 and TRBJ2-5, with D perhaps matching TRBD2 (6 bases). Trimming left V 6 bases short and J 2 bases short, with 10 bases between. This CDR3 region has 13 residues. CDR1 and CDR2 (germline): SGHVS, FNYEAQ.

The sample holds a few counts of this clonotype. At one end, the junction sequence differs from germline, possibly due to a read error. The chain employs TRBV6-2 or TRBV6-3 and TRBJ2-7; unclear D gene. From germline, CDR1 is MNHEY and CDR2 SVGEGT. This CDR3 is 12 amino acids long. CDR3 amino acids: CASNYRYYEQYF. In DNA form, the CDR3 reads TGTGCCAGCAATTACCGCTACTACGAGCAGTACTTC.

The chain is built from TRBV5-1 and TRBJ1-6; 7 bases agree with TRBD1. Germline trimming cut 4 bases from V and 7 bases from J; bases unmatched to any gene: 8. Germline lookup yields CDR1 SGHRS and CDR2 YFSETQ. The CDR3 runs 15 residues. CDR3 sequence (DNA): TGCGCCAGCAGCGACCCCGGACAGGAGAATTCACCCCTCCACTTT. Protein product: CASSDPGQENSPLHF.

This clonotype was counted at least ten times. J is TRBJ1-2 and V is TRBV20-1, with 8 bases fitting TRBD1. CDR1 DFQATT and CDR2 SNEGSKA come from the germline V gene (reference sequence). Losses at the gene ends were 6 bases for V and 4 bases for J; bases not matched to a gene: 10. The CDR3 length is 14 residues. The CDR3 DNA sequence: TGCAGTGCCCAACCGGGACAGGAGTCCTATGGCTACACCTTC. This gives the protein CSAQPGQESYGYTF.

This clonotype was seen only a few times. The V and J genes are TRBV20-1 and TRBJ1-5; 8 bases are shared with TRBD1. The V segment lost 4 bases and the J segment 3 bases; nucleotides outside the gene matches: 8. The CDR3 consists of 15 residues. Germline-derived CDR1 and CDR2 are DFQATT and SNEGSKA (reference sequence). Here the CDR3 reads CSATQGASSNQPQHF. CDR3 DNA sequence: TGCAGTGCTACTCAGGGGGCTTCTTCCAATCAGCCCCAGCATTTT.

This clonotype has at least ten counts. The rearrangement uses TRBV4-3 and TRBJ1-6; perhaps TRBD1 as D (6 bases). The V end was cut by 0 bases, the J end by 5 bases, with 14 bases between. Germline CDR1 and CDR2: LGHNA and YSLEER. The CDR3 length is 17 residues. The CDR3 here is CASSQEIFGQNNSPLHF. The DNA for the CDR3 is TGCGCCAGCAGCCAAGAAATTTTTGGACAGAATAATTCACCCCTCCACTTT.

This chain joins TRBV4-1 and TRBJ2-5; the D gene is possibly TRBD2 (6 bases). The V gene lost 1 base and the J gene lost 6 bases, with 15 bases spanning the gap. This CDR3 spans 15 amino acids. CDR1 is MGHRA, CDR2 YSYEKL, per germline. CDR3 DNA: TGCGCCAGCAGCCAAGTGCCTAGCGAGTCTCAGACCCAGTACTTC. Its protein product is CASSQVPSESQTQYF.

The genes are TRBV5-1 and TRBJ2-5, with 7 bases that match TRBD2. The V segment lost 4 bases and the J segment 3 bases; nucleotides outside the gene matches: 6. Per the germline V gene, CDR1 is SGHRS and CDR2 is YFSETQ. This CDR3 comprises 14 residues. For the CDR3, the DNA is TGCGCCAGCAGCATCTGGGCGGGGGAAGAGACCCAGTACTTC. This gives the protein CASSIWAGEETQYF.

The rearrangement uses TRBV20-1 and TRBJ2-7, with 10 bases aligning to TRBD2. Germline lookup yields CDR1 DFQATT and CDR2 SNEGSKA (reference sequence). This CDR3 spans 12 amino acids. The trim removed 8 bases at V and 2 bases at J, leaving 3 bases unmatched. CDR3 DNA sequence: TGCAGTTACGGGACTAGCGCCTACGAGCAGTACTTC. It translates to CSYGTSAYEQYF.

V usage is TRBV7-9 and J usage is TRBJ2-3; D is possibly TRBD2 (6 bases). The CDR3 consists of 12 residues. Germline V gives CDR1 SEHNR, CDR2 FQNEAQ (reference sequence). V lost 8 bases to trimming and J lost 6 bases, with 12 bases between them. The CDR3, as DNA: TGTGCCAGCGCCGCGGGGTGGGATACGCAGTATTTT. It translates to CASAAGWDTQYF. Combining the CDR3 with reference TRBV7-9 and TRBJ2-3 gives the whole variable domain DTGVSQNPRHKITKRGQNVTFRCDPISEHNRLYWYRQTLGQGPEFLTYFQNEAQLEKSRLLSDRFSAERPKGSFSTLEIQRTEQGDSAMYLCASAAGWDTQYFGPGTRLTVL.

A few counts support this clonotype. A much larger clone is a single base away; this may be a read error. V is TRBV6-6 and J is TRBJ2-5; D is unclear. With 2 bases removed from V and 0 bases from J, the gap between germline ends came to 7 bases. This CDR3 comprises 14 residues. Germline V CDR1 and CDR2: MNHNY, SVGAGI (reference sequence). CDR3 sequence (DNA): TGTGCCAGCAGTTACGGGATCTACCAAGAGACCCAGTACTTC. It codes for CASSYGIYQETQYF.

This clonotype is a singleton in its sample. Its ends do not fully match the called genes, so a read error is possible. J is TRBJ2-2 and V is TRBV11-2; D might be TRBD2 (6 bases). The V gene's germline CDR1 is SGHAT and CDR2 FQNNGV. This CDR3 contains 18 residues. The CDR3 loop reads CACSVGGWAELNTGELFF. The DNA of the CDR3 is TGTGCCTGCAGCGTTGGGGGGTGGGCAGAGCTGAACACCGGGGAGCTGTTTTTT.

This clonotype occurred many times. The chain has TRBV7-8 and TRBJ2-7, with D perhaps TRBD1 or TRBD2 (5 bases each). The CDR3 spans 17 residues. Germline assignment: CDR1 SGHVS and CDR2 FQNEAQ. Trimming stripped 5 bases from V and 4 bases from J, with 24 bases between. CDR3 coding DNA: TGTGCCAGCAGCCCCTTCTTACGGGGCTTCCTCGAGTACGAGCAGTACTTC. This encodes CASSPFLRGFLEYEQYF.

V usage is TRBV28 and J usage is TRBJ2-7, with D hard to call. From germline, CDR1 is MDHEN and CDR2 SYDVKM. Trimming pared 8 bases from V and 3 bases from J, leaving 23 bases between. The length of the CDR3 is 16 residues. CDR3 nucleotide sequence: TGTGCCAGCTATTCCGGATTGGGCCGGTTAGTCTACGAGCAGTACTTC. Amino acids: CASYSGLGRLVYEQYF.

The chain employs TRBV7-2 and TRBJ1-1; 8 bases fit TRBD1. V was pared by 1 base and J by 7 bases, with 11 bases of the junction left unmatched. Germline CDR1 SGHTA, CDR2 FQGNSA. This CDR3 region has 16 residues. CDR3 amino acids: CASSLEDRAGNVEAFF. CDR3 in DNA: TGTGCCAGCAGCTTAGAGGACAGGGCCGGGAACGTTGAAGCTTTCTTT.

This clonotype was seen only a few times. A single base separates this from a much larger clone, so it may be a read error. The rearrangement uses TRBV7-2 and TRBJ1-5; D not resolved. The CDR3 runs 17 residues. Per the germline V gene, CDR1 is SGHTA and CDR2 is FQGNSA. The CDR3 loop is CAGSLSARSPQNQPQHF. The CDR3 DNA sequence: TGTGCCGGCAGCTTATCGGCGAGGTCTCCCCAAAATCAGCCCCAGCATTTT.

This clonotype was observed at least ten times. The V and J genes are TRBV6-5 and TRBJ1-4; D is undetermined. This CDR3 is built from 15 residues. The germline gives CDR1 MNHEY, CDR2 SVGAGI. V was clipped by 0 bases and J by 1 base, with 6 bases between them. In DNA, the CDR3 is TGTGCCAGCAGTTACTCGAGCATAACTAATGAAAAACTGTTTTTT. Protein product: CASSYSSITNEKLFF.

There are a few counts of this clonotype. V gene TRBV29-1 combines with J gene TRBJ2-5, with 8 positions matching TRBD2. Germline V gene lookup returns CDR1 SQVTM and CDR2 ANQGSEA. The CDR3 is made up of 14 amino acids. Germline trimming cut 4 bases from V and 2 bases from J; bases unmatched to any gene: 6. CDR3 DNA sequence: TGCAGCGTTGGGGTGACTAGCGTTCAAGAGACCCAGTACTTC. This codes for CSVGVTSVQETQYF.

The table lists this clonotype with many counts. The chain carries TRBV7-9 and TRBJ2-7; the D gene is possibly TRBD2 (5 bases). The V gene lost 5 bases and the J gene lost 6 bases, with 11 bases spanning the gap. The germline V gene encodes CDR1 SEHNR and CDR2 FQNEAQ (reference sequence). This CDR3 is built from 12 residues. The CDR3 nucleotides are TGTGCCAGCAGCCCCGGACTTCTCGAGCAGTACTTC. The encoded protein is CASSPGLLEQYF.

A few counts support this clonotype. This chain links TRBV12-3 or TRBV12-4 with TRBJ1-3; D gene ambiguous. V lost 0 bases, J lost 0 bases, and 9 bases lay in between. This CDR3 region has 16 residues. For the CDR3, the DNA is TGTGCCAGCAGTTTAGCTGACGGACGCTCTGGAAACACCATATATTTT. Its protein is CASSLADGRSGNTIYF.

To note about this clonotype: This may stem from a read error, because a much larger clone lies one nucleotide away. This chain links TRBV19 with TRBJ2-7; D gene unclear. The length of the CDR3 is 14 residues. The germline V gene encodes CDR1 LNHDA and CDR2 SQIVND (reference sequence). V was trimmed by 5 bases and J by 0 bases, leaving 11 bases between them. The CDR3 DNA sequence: TGTGCCAGTAGTGAGGACCCAAGCTCCTACGAGCAGTACTTC. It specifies CASSEDPSSYEQYF.

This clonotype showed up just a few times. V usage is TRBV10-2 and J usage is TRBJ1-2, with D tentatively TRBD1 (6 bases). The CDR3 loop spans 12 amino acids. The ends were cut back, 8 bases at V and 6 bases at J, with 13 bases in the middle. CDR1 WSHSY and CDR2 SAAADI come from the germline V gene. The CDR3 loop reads CASPRTENGYTF. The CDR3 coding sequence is TGCGCCAGCCCGCGGACAGAAAATGGCTACACCTTC.

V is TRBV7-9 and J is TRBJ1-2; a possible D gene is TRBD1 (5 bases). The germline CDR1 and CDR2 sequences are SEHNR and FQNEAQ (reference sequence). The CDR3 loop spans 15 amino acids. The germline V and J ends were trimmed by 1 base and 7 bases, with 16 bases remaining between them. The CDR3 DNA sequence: TGTGCCAGCAGCTTAGATGCGGGGGGTTCTGGTGGCTACACCTTC. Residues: CASSLDAGGSGGYTF. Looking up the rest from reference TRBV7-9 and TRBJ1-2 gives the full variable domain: DTGVSQNPRHKITKRGQNVTFRCDPISEHNRLYWYRQTLGQGPEFLTYFQNEAQLEKSRLLSDRFSAERPKGSFSTLEIQRTEQGDSAMYLCASSLDAGGSGGYTFGSGTRLTVV.

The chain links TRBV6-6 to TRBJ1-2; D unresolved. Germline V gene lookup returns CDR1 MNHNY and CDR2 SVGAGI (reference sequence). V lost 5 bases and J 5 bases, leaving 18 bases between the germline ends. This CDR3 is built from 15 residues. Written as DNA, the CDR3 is TGTGCCAGCAGTGAAGCCCGTCGGGGATCATATGGCTACACCTTC. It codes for CASSEARRGSYGYTF.

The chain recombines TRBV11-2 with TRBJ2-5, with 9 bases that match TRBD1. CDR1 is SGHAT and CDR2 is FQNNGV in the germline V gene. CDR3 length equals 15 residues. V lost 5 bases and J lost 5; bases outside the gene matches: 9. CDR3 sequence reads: CASSHGQGTGETQYF. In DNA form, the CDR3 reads TGTGCCAGCAGCCATGGACAGGGGACCGGGGAGACCCAGTACTTC. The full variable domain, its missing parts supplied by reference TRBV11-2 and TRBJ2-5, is EAGVAQSPRYKIIEKRQSVAFWCNPISGHATLYWYQQILGQGPKLLIQFQNNGVVDDSQLPKDRFSAERLKGVDSTLKIQPAKLEDSAVYLCASSHGQGTGETQYFGPGTRLLVL.

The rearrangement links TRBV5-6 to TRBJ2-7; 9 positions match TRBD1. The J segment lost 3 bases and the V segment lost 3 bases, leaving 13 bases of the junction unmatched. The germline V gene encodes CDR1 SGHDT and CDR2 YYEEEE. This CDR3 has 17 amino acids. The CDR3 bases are TGTGCCAGCAGCTGGGGGACAGGGAGTTCCACCTACTACGAGCAGTACTTC. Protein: CASSWGTGSSTYYEQYF.

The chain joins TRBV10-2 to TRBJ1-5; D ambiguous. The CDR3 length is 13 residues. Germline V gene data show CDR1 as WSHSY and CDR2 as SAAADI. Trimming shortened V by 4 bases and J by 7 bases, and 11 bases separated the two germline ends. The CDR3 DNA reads TGCGCCAGCAGTGCCTACCTAAGACAGCCCCAGCATTTT. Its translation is CASSAYLRQPQHF.